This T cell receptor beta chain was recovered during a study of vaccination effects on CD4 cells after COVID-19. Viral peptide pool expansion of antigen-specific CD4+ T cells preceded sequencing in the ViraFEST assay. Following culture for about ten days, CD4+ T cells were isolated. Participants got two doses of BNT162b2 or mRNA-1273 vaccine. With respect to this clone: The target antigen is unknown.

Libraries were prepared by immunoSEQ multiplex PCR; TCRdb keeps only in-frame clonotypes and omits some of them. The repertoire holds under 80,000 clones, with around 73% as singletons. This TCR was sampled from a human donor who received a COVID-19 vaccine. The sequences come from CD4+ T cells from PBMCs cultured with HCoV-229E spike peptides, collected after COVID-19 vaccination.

The CDR3 reads CASSLSTGYEQYV. CDR3 coding DNA: TGTGCCAGCAGCTTATCCACGGGCTACGAGCAGTACGTC. J is TRBJ2-7 and V is TRBV7-8; D remains ambiguous. CDR1 and CDR2 (germline): SGHVS, FQNEAQ. The CDR3 consists of 13 residues. The germline V and J ends were trimmed by 2 bases and 3 bases, with 8 bases remaining between them.